This is a list of T cell receptor beta chains from one sample in a study of blood T cell repertoires in COVID-19. The data were produced by immunoSEQ multiplex PCR, yet TCRdb's version contains in-frame clones alone and is incomplete. The sample yields about 78,000 clones, around nine tenths seen once. Input material: peripheral blood. Source of these receptors: a man in his fifties with active or convalescent COVID-19. Each CDR3 is given with its conserved first and last residue. D genes are given only for firm matches. Rows give clone size only sometimes, using once, few, many, or a class for an expanded clone.

J: TRBJ1-2
size: once
V: TRBV12-3/TRBV12-4
D: NA
DNA: TGTGCCAGCAGTTTGTACGGGGACTTTGGCTACACCTTC
CDR3: CASSLYGDFGYTF

J: TRBJ1-1
size: NA
V: TRBV24-1
D: TRBD1
DNA: TGTGCCACCAGTGGTACAGGGGGAACTGAAGCTTTCTTT
CDR3: CATSGTGGTEAFF

J: TRBJ2-1
size: NA
V: TRBV5-1
D: NA
DNA: TGCGCCAGCAGCTTGCAGGGGTCGGCTGGGAGCAATGAGCAGTTCTTC
CDR3: CASSLQGSAGSNEQFF

J: TRBJ1-5
size: NA
V: TRBV11-2
D: TRBD1
DNA: TGTGCCAGCAGCTTGTCGGGACAGACCAATCAGCCCCAGCATTTT
CDR3: CASSLSGQTNQPQHF

J: TRBJ2-7
size: NA
V: TRBV11-2
D: TRBD2
DNA: TGTGCCAGCAGCCCCCGGACTAGCGGGGGGGGATACGAGCAGTACTTC
CDR3: CASSPRTSGGGYEQYF

J: TRBJ2-1
size: NA
V: TRBV21-1
D: NA
DNA: TGTGCCAGCAGCAAAGATGGGACAGACCGCTCCTACAATGAGCAGTTCTTC
CDR3: CASSKDGTDRSYNEQFF

J: TRBJ1-1
size: NA
V: TRBV5-3
D: NA
DNA: TGTGCCAGAAGCTTCACGGAGAGAATGGGTACTGAAGCTTTCTTT
CDR3: CARSFTERMGTEAFF

J: TRBJ1-2
size: NA
V: TRBV28
D: NA
DNA: TGTGCCAGCAGTTTCCTCCTGTCTTCTAACTATGGCTACACCTTC
CDR3: CASSFLLSSNYGYTF

J: TRBJ2-5
size: NA
V: TRBV13
D: NA
DNA: TGTGCCAGCAGCTTATTTCTGGATCCCGGGAGAGAGACCCAGTACTTC
CDR3: CASSLFLDPGRETQYF

J: TRBJ2-2
size: NA
V: TRBV7-2
D: NA
DNA: TGTGCCAGCAGCTTATTTGAGGCCGGGGAGCTGTTTTTT
CDR3: CASSLFEAGELFF

J: TRBJ2-1
size: NA
V: TRBV4-3
D: TRBD1
DNA: TGCGCCAGCAGCCAGACGACAGGGAGCTACAATGAGCAGTTCTTC
CDR3: CASSQTTGSYNEQFF

J: TRBJ1-3
size: NA
V: TRBV28
D: NA
DNA: TGTGCCAGCATGACGGGGGTACCTTCTGGAAACACCATATATTTT
CDR3: CASMTGVPSGNTIYF

J: TRBJ2-3
size: NA
V: TRBV11-2
D: TRBD2
DNA: TGTGCCAGCAGCTTAAGACGCGGGGGTCAGACTAGCACAGATACGCAGTATTTT
CDR3: CASSLRRGGQTSTDTQYF

J: TRBJ1-1
size: NA
V: TRBV10-3
D: TRBD1
DNA: TGTGCCATCAGTGAGAGGACAGGGGATTTGGGAAGTGAAGCTTTCTTT
CDR3: CAISERTGDLGSEAFF

J: TRBJ1-4
size: NA
V: TRBV15
D: NA
DNA: TGTGCCACCAGCAGCGGGGGAACTAATGAAAAACTGTTTTTT
CDR3: CATSSGGTNEKLFF

J: TRBJ2-3
size: NA
V: TRBV19
D: TRBD2
DNA: TGTGCCAGTACCGATTGGTCTAGCGGGGGAGGGGACACAGATACGCAGTATTTT
CDR3: CASTDWSSGGGDTDTQYF

J: TRBJ2-1
size: NA
V: TRBV5-6
D: NA
DNA: TGTGCCAGCAGCTTTAGGGGACTCTTCTACAATGAGCAGTTCTTC
CDR3: CASSFRGLFYNEQFF

J: TRBJ1-6
size: NA
V: TRBV2
D: NA
DNA: TGTGCCAGCAGTCCCATGGCCTCCTATAATTCACCCCTCCACTTT
CDR3: CASSPMASYNSPLHF

J: TRBJ1-1
size: NA
V: TRBV10-1
D: NA
DNA: TGCGCCAGCAGTGAGTACAGGGACCAAAATACTGAAGCTTTCTTT
CDR3: CASSEYRDQNTEAFF

J: TRBJ2-1
size: NA
V: TRBV2
D: TRBD1
DNA: TGTGCCAGCAGTCCGACAGGGGCTTCCTACAATGAGCAGTTCTTC
CDR3: CASSPTGASYNEQFF

J: TRBJ1-4
size: NA
V: TRBV28
D: NA
DNA: TGTGCCAGCAGTTCAGGACAGAATGAAAAACTGTTTTTT
CDR3: CASSSGQNEKLFF

J: TRBJ1-1
size: NA
V: TRBV19
D: TRBD1
DNA: TGTGCCAGTAGGACGACAGGGGGCAGCACTGAAGCTTTCTTT
CDR3: CASRTTGGSTEAFF

J: TRBJ1-2
size: NA
V: TRBV12-3/TRBV12-4
D: NA
DNA: TGTGCCAGCAGTTTTACCGATACTTATGGCTACACCTTC
CDR3: CASSFTDTYGYTF

J: TRBJ1-6
size: NA
V: TRBV28
D: NA
DNA: TGTGCCAGCAGTTCCCCAGTGGGCTTTTCGAGCTCCTATAATTCACCCCTCCACTTT
CDR3: CASSSPVGFSSSYNSPLHF

J: TRBJ2-1
size: NA
V: TRBV7-2
D: NA
DNA: TGTGCCAGCAGCCTACCGTTACAGGGTCCCTTCGACAATGAGCAGTTCTTC
CDR3: CASSLPLQGPFDNEQFF

J: TRBJ2-5
size: NA
V: TRBV5-1
D: NA
DNA: TGCGCCAGCAGCCCTACGACTCCTCAAGAGACCCAGTACTTC
CDR3: CASSPTTPQETQYF

J: TRBJ1-5
size: NA
V: TRBV10-2
D: TRBD1
DNA: TGCGCCAGCAACAATCAGGGGGCAGAACAGCCCCAGCATTTT
CDR3: CASNNQGAEQPQHF

J: TRBJ1-1
size: NA
V: TRBV9
D: NA
DNA: TGTGCCAGCAGCGTAGCTCCCCAGGGGACTGAAGCTTTCTTT
CDR3: CASSVAPQGTEAFF

J: TRBJ2-2
size: NA
V: TRBV9
D: NA
DNA: TGTGCCAGCAGCCCAGAAAGGGGGACCGGGGAGCTGTTTTTT
CDR3: CASSPERGTGELFF

J: TRBJ1-5
size: few
V: TRBV19
D: TRBD1
DNA: TGTGCCACCCATGGACAGGGGAATCAGCCCCAGCATTTT
CDR3: CATHGQGNQPQHF

J: TRBJ1-1
size: NA
V: TRBV6-1
D: NA
DNA: TGTGCCAGCAGTGAAGCACGGGAGGACACTGAAGCTTTCTTT
CDR3: CASSEAREDTEAFF

J: TRBJ1-1
size: NA
V: TRBV19
D: NA
DNA: TGTGCCAGTTTCCAGTCGAACACTGAAGCTTTCTTT
CDR3: CASFQSNTEAFF

J: TRBJ2-3
size: NA
V: TRBV6-4
D: NA
DNA: TGTGCCAGCAGTGACTCGTCGGATACGCAGTATTTT
CDR3: CASSDSSDTQYF

J: TRBJ2-5
size: NA
V: TRBV28
D: NA
DNA: TGTGCCAGCAGGATGCGACTGGAAGAGACCCAGTACTTC
CDR3: CASRMRLEETQYF

J: TRBJ2-7
size: few
V: TRBV7-9
D: NA
DNA: TGTGCCAGCAGCTTAGGGTCAGGCTCCTACGAGCAGTACTTC
CDR3: CASSLGSGSYEQYF

J: TRBJ2-7
size: NA
V: TRBV5-1
D: NA
DNA: TGCGCCAGCAGCTTCGGACGGGGATCCTCCTACGAGCAGTACTTC
CDR3: CASSFGRGSSYEQYF

J: TRBJ2-4
size: NA
V: TRBV5-4
D: TRBD1
DNA: TGTGCCAGCAGCTTGGGCGGACAGGGAAACAAAAACATTCAGTACTTC
CDR3: CASSLGGQGNKNIQYF

J: TRBJ1-2
size: NA
V: TRBV18
D: TRBD1
DNA: TGTGCCAGCTCACCACCCGGGACAGGGCCTACTAACTATGGCTACACCTTC
CDR3: CASSPPGTGPTNYGYTF

J: TRBJ1-6
size: NA
V: TRBV3-1/TRBV3-2
D: NA
DNA: TGTGCCAGCAGCCAAGAGGGGGCGCGGACGAGAGGACATTCACCCCTCCACTTT
CDR3: CASSQEGARTRGHSPLHF

J: TRBJ1-1
size: NA
V: TRBV29-1
D: NA
DNA: TGCAGCGTTGGAAGTAAGGCGGGCACGTTCACTGAAGCTTTCTTT
CDR3: CSVGSKAGTFTEAFF

J: TRBJ2-5
size: NA
V: TRBV7-2
D: NA
DNA: TGTGCCAGCAGCTTAGACAGGGCTCAAGAGACCCAGTACTTC
CDR3: CASSLDRAQETQYF

J: TRBJ2-1
size: NA
V: TRBV27
D: TRBD1
DNA: TGTGCCAGCAGTTTCGCCCAGGGGGACGGCGTAGACAATGAGCAGTTCTTC
CDR3: CASSFAQGDGVDNEQFF

J: TRBJ2-3
size: NA
V: TRBV19
D: TRBD1
DNA: TGTGCCAGTAGTATCCCCCTCAAGGGGGCAACAGATACGCAGTATTTT
CDR3: CASSIPLKGATDTQYF

J: TRBJ1-2
size: NA
V: TRBV28
D: NA
DNA: TGTGCCAGCAGTTTATGGTCCAGGGAGGGGGGCTACACCTTC
CDR3: CASSLWSREGGYTF

J: TRBJ1-1
size: NA
V: TRBV5-4
D: NA
DNA: TGTGCCAGCAGCCAGGACAGTCCTGAAGCTTTCTTT
CDR3: CASSQDSPEAFF